The T cell receptor (beta chain) under discussion was sequenced for a study of cytomegalovirus exposure and HLA in healthy donors. Study overall: Out of 398 genotyped donors, about 84% belonged to the Caucasian-associated ancestry cluster. General study findings and limits: A missense DCLRE1C variant was associated with V- and J-gene trimming of TCR beta chains in a later analysis, and an independent cohort replicated the association. The study labeled 180 or so TCR beta chains cytomegalovirus-associated.

The CDR3 sequence is 15 residues long. V lost 4 bases, J lost 2 bases, and 6 bases stayed unmatched. Per the germline V gene, CDR1 is SGHNT and CDR2 is YYREEE (reference sequence). Use of 60 Vbeta and 13 Jbeta primers characterized the PCR. Some clones are missing from TCRdb's copy, which holds only in-frame ones; the method was immunoSEQ multiplex PCR. The sample lists some 150,000 clones, over 75% occurring once. Concerning this clone itself: Its target is not known.

This chain links TRBV5-4 with TRBJ2-7, with 10 bases identical to TRBD1. Sequenced sample: PBMCs. This TCR came from a man in his thirties or forties in good health and CMV-seropositive. CDR3 residues: CASSKRDRGPYEQYF. In DNA, the CDR3 is TGTGCCAGCAGCAAGCGGGACAGGGGACCCTACGAGCAGTACTTC.